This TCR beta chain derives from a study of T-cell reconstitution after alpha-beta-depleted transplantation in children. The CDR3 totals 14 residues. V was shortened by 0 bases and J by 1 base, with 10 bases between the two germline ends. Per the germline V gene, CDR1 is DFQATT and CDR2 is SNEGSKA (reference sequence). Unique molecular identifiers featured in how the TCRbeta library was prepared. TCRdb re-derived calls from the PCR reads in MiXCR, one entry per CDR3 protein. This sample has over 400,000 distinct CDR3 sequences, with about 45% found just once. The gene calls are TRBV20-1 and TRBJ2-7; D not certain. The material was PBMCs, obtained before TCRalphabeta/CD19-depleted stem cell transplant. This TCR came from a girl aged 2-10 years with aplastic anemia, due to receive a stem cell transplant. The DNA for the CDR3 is TGCAGTGCTAGAGATTCCCTGTATTCCTACGAGCAGTACTTC. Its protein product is CSARDSLYSYEQYF.